The 22 T cell receptor beta chains presented below share a single source sample, sequenced in a study of post-analysis software for immune sequencing data. Tagging with unique molecular identifiers was a feature of the TCR beta cDNA libraries. Each CDR3 protein is one row after TCRdb ran MiXCR on the PCR reads. Of around 200,000 distinct CDR3 sequences listed, roughly 28% were seen once; the top ten hold around 3.2%. Regarding the study as a whole: There were several TRBV segments more frequent in patients than controls, and TRBV5-6, TRBV5-1 and TRBV20-1 were among them.

Their cognate antigens are unknown. The material sequenced was blood. These receptors originate from a girl aged 2 to 17 with multiple sclerosis.

This clonotype was seen more than once but under ten times. The chain is built from TRBV10-3 and TRBJ1-3; no definite D call. The V gene lost 4 bases and the J gene lost 0 bases, with 7 bases spanning the gap. Per the germline V gene, CDR1 is ENHRY and CDR2 is SYGVKD. This CDR3 has 14 amino acids. Here the CDR3 DNA reads TGTGCCATCAGTGGGACCGACTCTGGAAACACCATATATTTT. This translates into CAISGTDSGNTIYF.

This clonotype was detected ten times or more. This chain uses TRBV29-1 with TRBJ1-5, with D maybe TRBD1 (5 bases). This CDR3 contains 12 residues. The V and J ends lost 4 bases and 1 base respectively, with 5 bases between them. CDR1 SQVTM and CDR2 ANQGSEA come from the germline V gene. CDR3 DNA sequence: TGCAGCGTTGGACAGAGCAATCAGCCCCAGCATTTT. Its translation: CSVGQSNQPQHF.

This clonotype has more than one count but fewer than ten. The chain joins TRBV28 to TRBJ2-7; 9 bases map to TRBD1. The CDR3 spans 15 residues. The germline gives CDR1 MDHEN, CDR2 SYDVKM. After removal of 5 bases from V and 2 bases from J, the junction contained 7 bases not matched to a gene. The CDR3: CASSNRDRVTYEQYF. As DNA, the CDR3 is TGTGCCAGCAGTAATAGGGACAGGGTCACCTACGAGCAGTACTTC. Variable domain in full (rest from reference TRBV28 and TRBJ2-7): DVKVTQSSRYLVKRTGEKVFLECVQDMDHENMFWYRQDPGLGLRLIYFSYDVKMKEKGDIPEGYSVSREKKERFSLILESASTNQTSMYLCASSNRDRVTYEQYFGPGTRLTVT.

This clonotype was detected many times. The CDR3 nucleotides are TGTGCCAGCAGCTTCGGGGGGGGAACTGAAGCTTTCTTT. It yields the protein CASSFGGGTEAFF. The rearrangement uses TRBV7-3 and TRBJ1-1; D might be TRBD1 (5 bases). This CDR3 spans 13 amino acids. Germline lookup yields CDR1 SGHTA and CDR2 FQGTGA. The ends were cut back, 3 bases at V and 5 bases at J, with 10 bases in the middle.

This clonotype was counted a few times. This CDR3 reads CASSSTWTSGRSSYNEQYF. The CDR3 DNA is TGTGCCAGCAGCTCCACCTGGACTAGCGGGAGGTCGTCCTACAATGAGCAGTACTTC. This chain links TRBV7-9 with TRBJ2-1; 14 positions agree with TRBD2. The end of the DNA aligns better with TRBJ2-7, so the J call may be wrong. The CDR3 totals 19 residues. The V gene's germline CDR1 is SEHNR and CDR2 FQNEAQ (reference sequence).

This clonotype was seen many times. The chain joins TRBV2 to TRBJ1-5; 7 bases agree with TRBD1. The germline V gene has CDR1 SNHLY and CDR2 FYNNEI. The length of the CDR3 is 13 residues. J lost 7 bases, V lost 8 bases, and 8 bases had no gene match. The CDR3 DNA sequence: TGTGCCAGCCAAAAGACAGGGTGGCAGCCCCAGCATTTT. Amino acid sequence: CASQKTGWQPQHF.

Concerning this clonotype itself: One base away lies a much larger clone, so this may be a sequencing read error. The chain is built from TRBV2 and TRBJ2-7; no clear D. This CDR3 region has 14 residues. Between the trimmed V and J ends, which lost 10 bases and 3 bases, there was a span of 19 bases. From germline, CDR1 is SNHLY and CDR2 FYNNEI. The CDR3 region is CATSTDEFFYEQYF. The CDR3 region has the DNA TGTGCCACCTCAACGGACGAGTTCTTCTACGAGCAGTACTTC.

In this sample, this clonotype turned up many times. The chain employs TRBV28 and TRBJ2-6; 9 bases line up with TRBD1. There are 16 residues in the CDR3. Unmatched junction bases numbered 4, after V lost 6 bases and J lost 1 base. Germline assignment: CDR1 MDHEN and CDR2 SYDVKM. CDR3 sequence reads: CASSEGTGSGANVLTF. DNA of the CDR3: TGTGCCAGCAGCGAGGGGACAGGGTCTGGGGCCAACGTCCTGACTTTC.

The table lists this clonotype with a few counts. The rearrangement joins TRBV2 to TRBJ2-5; D is tentatively TRBD1 or TRBD2 (6 bases each). CDR1 and CDR2 (germline): SNHLY, FYNNEI. The CDR3 loop spans 16 amino acids. Trimming took 1 base from V and 13 from J, leaving 25 bases between them. CDR3 residues: CASSEVHLEGDSSWYF. In DNA form, the CDR3 reads TGTGCCAGCAGTGAAGTCCACCTGGAGGGGGACTCGTCTTGGTACTTC.

The genes are TRBV4-2 and TRBJ2-1, with D perhaps TRBD2 (6 bases). The germline gives CDR1 LGHNA, CDR2 YNFKEQ. This CDR3 region has 15 residues. Trimming stripped 1 base from V and 6 bases from J, with 13 bases between. In DNA, the CDR3 is TGTGCCAGCAGCCAAGTCGATAGCGGTGGCAATGAGCAGTTCTTC. This gives the protein CASSQVDSGGNEQFF.

The chain is built from TRBV30 and TRBJ2-6, with 9 bases matching TRBD1. The CDR3 spans 17 residues. V shed 0 bases, J shed 3 bases, and the junction held 6 bases outside the gene matches. The V gene's germline CDR1 is GTSNPN and CDR2 SVGIG (reference sequence). DNA of the CDR3: TGTGCCTGGAGTGTACAGACAGGGGGTGGTGGGGCCAACGTCCTGACTTTC. Protein product: CAWSVQTGGGGANVLTF.

This clonotype was recorded once. A much larger clone sits a single nucleotide away, making a read error possible. The chain carries TRBV28 and TRBJ2-7, with D possibly matching TRBD1 (6 bases). The CDR3 consists of 15 residues. Germline V lookup: CDR1 MDHEN, CDR2 SYDVKM. The CDR3 reads CAGSSHVQGSYEQYF. The CDR3 coding sequence is TGTGCCGGCAGTTCCCACGTACAGGGCTCCTACGAGCAGTACTTC. Supplemented by reference TRBV28 and TRBJ2-7, the full variable domain reads DVKVTQSSRYLVKRTGEKVFLECVQDMDHENMFWYRQDPGLGLRLIYFSYDVKMKEKGDIPEGYSVSREKKERFSLILESASTNQTSMYLCAGSSHVQGSYEQYFGPGTRLTVT.

The rearrangement uses TRBV12-3 or TRBV12-4 and TRBJ2-3; perhaps TRBD2 as D (5 bases). The CDR3 sequence is 15 residues long. V lost 5 bases and J 13 bases, leaving 25 bases between the germline ends. CDR3 nucleotide sequence: TGTGCCAGCAGTACGACGGTCCCTAGCACAGATGCGGAGTATTTT. Translated: CASSTTVPSTDAEYF.

Worth noting for this clonotype: A much larger clone differs from this one at a single base, so this may be a read error. This rearrangement joins TRBV13 to TRBJ2-5; 7 bases line up with TRBD2. This CDR3 spans 14 amino acids. The germline V gene has CDR1 PRHDT and CDR2 FYEKMQ (reference sequence). The CDR3 DNA sequence: TGTGCCGGCAGCGGGAAAGGGAGGCAAGAGACCCAGTACTTC. Its protein product is CAGSGKGRQETQYF. The full variable domain, completed using reference TRBV13 and TRBJ2-5, is AAGVIQSPRHLIKEKRETATLKCYPIPRHDTVYWYQQGPGQDPQFLISFYEKMQSDKGSIPDRFSAQQFSDYHSELNMSSLELGDSALYFCAGSGKGRQETQYFGPGTRLLVL.

This clonotype has a single count. The rearrangement links TRBV19 to TRBJ2-1; tentatively, D is TRBD1 (6 bases). The CDR3 is 16 amino acids. Germline V gives CDR1 LNHDA, CDR2 SQIVND (reference sequence). V shed 5 bases and J shed 4 bases, with 18 bases lying between them. CDR3 protein: CASSVIRDKGYNEQFF. The CDR3 DNA follows: TGTGCCAGTAGTGTAATCCGGGACAAGGGGTACAATGAGCAGTTCTTC.

This clonotype was detected ten times or more. V usage is TRBV7-9 and J usage is TRBJ2-1; 7 bases fit TRBD2. Trimming cost V 2 bases and J 3 bases; bases outside gene matches: 13. The germline CDR1 and CDR2 sequences are SEHNR and FQNEAQ (reference sequence). The CDR3 covers 18 residues. This chain's CDR3 is CASSLSQAFSGVYNEQFF. The DNA of the CDR3 is TGTGCCAGCAGCTTATCGCAGGCGTTCAGCGGGGTCTACAATGAGCAGTTCTTC.

The chain links TRBV15 to TRBJ2-2; 8 positions agree with TRBD2. CDR1 is LNHNV and CDR2 is YYDKDF in the germline V gene (reference sequence). J gave up 7 bases and V 0 bases, and 13 bases lay outside the gene matches. CDR3 length equals 18 residues. The CDR3 sequence: CATSRDLLSGGPNGELFF. CDR3 bases: TGTGCCACCAGCAGAGATCTACTCTCGGGAGGGCCTAACGGGGAGCTGTTTTTT.

The chain joins TRBV2 to TRBJ2-1, with 9 bases that match TRBD2. V was pared by 6 bases and J by 6 bases, with 9 bases of the junction left unmatched. The CDR3 contains 15 residues. Germline V lookup: CDR1 SNHLY, CDR2 FYNNEI. This chain's CDR3 is CASRMLISGSNEQFF. In nucleotides, the CDR3 is TGTGCCAGCAGGATGTTGATTAGCGGGAGCAATGAGCAGTTCTTC.

About this clonotype: Possible read error: a much larger clone is one base away. J is TRBJ1-2 and V is TRBV30, with D perhaps TRBD1 (5 bases). Germline CDR1 GTSNPN, CDR2 SVGIG (reference sequence). The length of the CDR3 is 14 residues. The CDR3 DNA follows: TGTGCCGGGAGCTCAGGGTTGCCTGACTATGGCTACACCTTC. Protein: CAGSSGLPDYGYTF.

In its sample, this clonotype was seen a few times. The rearrangement links TRBV7-3 to TRBJ2-1, with D tentatively TRBD1 (5 bases). Germline V gene lookup returns CDR1 SGHTA and CDR2 FQGTGA. The germline V and J ends were trimmed by 3 bases and 10 bases, with 10 bases remaining between them. The CDR3 is 12 amino acids. The CDR3 spells CASSFIPGEQFF. In nucleotides, the CDR3 is TGTGCCAGCAGCTTCATTCCAGGGGAGCAGTTCTTC. Full variable domain (remainder filled in from reference TRBV7-3 and TRBJ2-1): GAGVSQTPSNKVTEKGKYVELRCDPISGHTALYWYRQSLGQGPEFLIYFQGTGAADDSGLPNDRFFAVRPEGSVSTLKIQRTERGDSAVYLCASSFIPGEQFFGPGTRLTVL.

This clonotype has at least ten counts. The chain couples TRBV12-3 or TRBV12-4 to TRBJ2-1; D is ambiguous. The CDR3 length is 15 residues. V lost 3 bases and J lost 6, with 15 bases in between. CDR3 in amino acids: CASSLRTPGVNEQFF. In DNA form, the CDR3 reads TGTGCCAGCAGTTTGAGGACGCCGGGCGTCAATGAGCAGTTCTTC.

In this sample, this clonotype turned up a few times. The chain joins TRBV4-1 to TRBJ1-1; weak D call: TRBD1 (5 bases). Germline V gene data show CDR1 as MGHRA and CDR2 as YSYEKL. The CDR3 contains 16 residues. V gave up 4 bases and J gave up 4 bases, with 19 bases separating them. As DNA, the CDR3 is TGCGCCAGCAGCCGAACCCTCGCGGGGGGTGGCACTGAAGCTTTCTTT. Encoded protein: CASSRTLAGGGTEAFF.